The rows below give T cell receptor beta chains drawn from one sample of a study of blood T cell repertoires in COVID-19. Measured with immunoSEQ multiplex PCR; TCRdb has only the in-frame clones, and not every one. The sample lists over 200,000 clones; approximately 86% were seen once. Specimen: PBMCs or T cells enriched from blood (not recorded which). These receptors all stem from a woman in her 30s who had been exposed to COVID-19. CDR3s include the opening cysteine and the closing phenylalanine or tryptophan. D genes are given only for firm matches. A row's size may be missing; if present it is once, few, many or a size class.

TRBV4-1,.,.,TRBJ1-5,TGCGCCAGCAGCCAAGTCCAGGTCGAACGTGAGCCCCAGCATTTT,CASSQVQVEREPQHF
TRBV9,.,TRBD1,TRBJ1-6,TGTGCCAGCAGCGCGGGACAGGGGAGCTCCTATAATTCACCCCTCCACTTT,CASSAGQGSSYNSPLHF
TRBV7-2,.,.,TRBJ2-7,TGTGCCAGCAGCTTGCAGGGGTTAACATACGAGCAGTACTTC,CASSLQGLTYEQYF
TRBV7-2,.,.,TRBJ2-1,TGTGCCAGCAGCTTAGGGGCCAGGACCTACAATGAGCAGTTCTTC,CASSLGARTYNEQFF
TRBV2,.,TRBD1,TRBJ1-2,TGTGCCAGAGGACAGGTTCGGGGCTACACCTTC,CARGQVRGYTF
TRBV7-9,.,.,TRBJ2-2,TGTGCCAGCAGCTTCGGAGGGGGCCAGACCGGGGAGCTGTTTTTT,CASSFGGGQTGELFF
TRBV5-1,.,.,TRBJ1-1,TGCGCCAGCAGCATGGCCTTACAGGGGAACACTGAAGCTTTCTTT,CASSMALQGNTEAFF
TRBV4-1,.,.,TRBJ1-2,TGCGCCAGCAGCCAAGAGGAGGTAGACTATGGCTACACCTTC,CASSQEEVDYGYTF
TRBV5-1,.,TRBD1,TRBJ1-6,TGCGCCAGCAGCCCGGGACAGGGGGCTAGCCCCCTCCACTTT,CASSPGQGASPLHF
TRBV12-3/TRBV12-4,.,.,TRBJ1-1,TGTGCCAGCAGTACAGAAGGATGGACTGAAGCTTTCTTT,CASSTEGWTEAFF
TRBV11-2,.,TRBD1,TRBJ2-7,TGTGCCAGCAGCAGCAACCGGGACAGGGAAAGGCGGTCCTACGAGCAGTACTTC,CASSSNRDRERRSYEQYF
TRBV19,.,.,TRBJ1-5,TGTGCCAGTAGACCCCGGGAAGGGGGAAATAGCAATCAGCCCCAGCATTTT,CASRPREGGNSNQPQHF
TRBV5-1,.,TRBD1,TRBJ2-3,TGCGCCAGCAGCTGGCGGGGACAGGGGTCGGCAGATACGCAGTATTTT,CASSWRGQGSADTQYF
TRBV5-1,.,TRBD1,TRBJ1-3,TGCGCCAGCAGCTTGAGGGACAGAGCTCTCGGAAACACCATATATTTT,CASSLRDRALGNTIYF
TRBV6-5,.,.,TRBJ1-2,TGTGCCAGCAGTTTGGTAGAAAACTATGGCTACACCTTC,CASSLVENYGYTF
TRBV18,.,.,TRBJ2-5,TGTGCCAGCTCACCAAACACCCAAGAGACCCAGTACTTC,CASSPNTQETQYF
TRBV7-9,.,.,TRBJ2-7,TGTGCCAGCAGCCCACCTGGGGACTCAATTCTATACGAGCAGTACTTC,CASSPPGDSILYEQYF
TRBV7-6,.,.,TRBJ2-1,TGTGCCAGCAGCTTAGAGGGCGGGCGGGTTCCCCCCTACAATGAGCAGTTCTTC,CASSLEGGRVPPYNEQFF
TRBV15,.,TRBD2,TRBJ2-7,TGTGCCACCAGCAGAGATGGGGGGGCAAGCGGGGGTCACGAGCAGTACTTC,CATSRDGGASGGHEQYF
TRBV30,.,.,TRBJ1-2,TGTGCCTGGAGCCCTCAACAGATTCCCTATGGCTACACCTTC,CAWSPQQIPYGYTF
TRBV4-1,.,.,TRBJ1-2,TGCGCCAGCAGCCCAGACGGGGGTCCGGGGTATGGCTACACCTTC,CASSPDGGPGYGYTF
TRBV2,.,TRBD1,TRBJ2-3,TGTGCCGACGACTCCGGGACAGCCACAGATACGCAGTATTTT,CADDSGTATDTQYF
TRBV29-1,once,.,TRBJ1-5,TGCAGCGTTGGAAGGAGGAAGCCCCAGCATTTT,CSVGRRKPQHF
TRBV10-1,.,.,TRBJ2-7,TGCGCCAGCAGTGATCTGTTCCACGAGCAGTACTTC,CASSDLFHEQYF
TRBV10-1,.,.,TRBJ2-3,TGCGCCAGCAGTGAGGAGTATGCCACAGATACGCAGTATTTT,CASSEEYATDTQYF
TRBV10-3,.,.,TRBJ1-6,TGTGCCATCAGTCGCACAAGCTCCTATAATTCACCCCTCCACTTT,CAISRTSSYNSPLHF
TRBV2,.,.,TRBJ2-7,TGTGCCAGCAGTGAAGGTAGTCCCAGGTACGAGCAGTACTTC,CASSEGSPRYEQYF
TRBV7-2,once,TRBD1,TRBJ1-5,TGTGCCAGCAGCTCTTGGACAGGGGGCATTCAGCCCCAGCATTTT,CASSSWTGGIQPQHF
TRBV27,.,.,TRBJ2-7,TGTGCCAGCAGTTTAGAGTACGCAGGGTTAGTGCAGTACTTC,CASSLEYAGLVQYF